This entry lists 19 T cell receptor beta chains sequenced from one sample in a study of T cells in tumors after PD-1 blockade. Data came from immunoSEQ multiplex PCR; TCRdb stores just in-frame clones and leaves some out. The profile shows fewer than 55,000 clones, over 70% of them singletons. Material: PBMCs, obtained before anti-PD-1 treatment. These receptors were taken from a human donor with basal cell carcinoma.

This clone was observed once. The gene calls are TRBV7-9 and TRBJ2-5; D gene uncertain. This CDR3 has 16 residues. V lost 1 base to trimming and J lost 4 bases, with 16 bases between them. Germline V gene data show CDR1 as SEHNR and CDR2 as FQNEAQ (reference sequence). The CDR3 nucleotides are TGTGCCAGCAGCTTAGTCGGTCTAGGGCATCTAGAGACCCAGTACTTC. Its protein is CASSLVGLGHLETQYF.

V usage is TRBV12-5 and J usage is TRBJ2-5; perhaps TRBD2 as D (6 bases). In germline, CDR1 is LGHNT, CDR2 FRNRAP. Trimming left V 3 bases short and J 5 bases short, with 13 bases between. There are 14 residues in the CDR3. The CDR3, as DNA: TGTGCTAGTGGTTTCGGAGGGCCACGGGAGACCCAGTACTTC. Residues: CASGFGGPRETQYF.

The V gene is TRBV30, the J gene TRBJ1-3; D gene uncertain. Germline CDR1 is GTSNPN and CDR2 is SVGIG (reference sequence). This CDR3 has 14 residues. Trimming took off 1 base at V and 0 bases at J, with 7 bases between the two ends. CDR3 in amino acids: CAWSGRISGNTIYF. Written as DNA, the CDR3 is TGTGCCTGGAGTGGAAGGATCTCTGGAAACACCATATATTTT. Based on the CDR3 plus reference TRBV30 and TRBJ1-3, the full variable domain is SQTIHQWPATLVQPVGSPLSLECTVEGTSNPNLYWYRQAAGRGLQLLFYSVGIGQISSEVPQNLSASRPQDRQFILSSKKLLLSDSGFYLCAWSGRISGNTIYFGEGSWLTVV.

J is TRBJ1-3 and V is TRBV18; D is unclear. The length of the CDR3 is 15 residues. From germline, CDR1 is KGHSH and CDR2 LQKENI. V lost 2 bases, J lost 7 bases, and 15 bases lay in between. The CDR3 region is CASSPSEGNSNTIYF. The CDR3 region has the DNA TGTGCCAGCTCACCATCGGAGGGTAATTCCAACACCATATATTTT.

The CDR3 nucleotides read TGTGCCAGCAGCCAACCTTTACAACCGGGGGTCTATGGCTACACCTTC. This sequence encodes CASSQPLQPGVYGYTF. The chain is built from TRBV4-2 and TRBJ1-2; perhaps TRBD1 as D (5 bases). CDR1 LGHNA and CDR2 YNFKEQ come from the germline V gene. The CDR3 loop spans 16 amino acids. Between the trimmed V and J ends, which lost 2 bases and 4 bases, there was a span of 17 bases.

The V call is TRBV18, the J call TRBJ2-5, with 10 nucleotides matching TRBD2. This CDR3 is built from 14 residues. V was pared by 5 bases and J by 4 bases, with 4 bases of the junction left unmatched. Germline-derived CDR1 and CDR2 are KGHSH and LQKENI. In DNA, the CDR3 is TGTGCCAGCTCAGAGCTAGCGGGGGTAGAGACCCAGTACTTC. Its translation: CASSELAGVETQYF.

V usage is TRBV28 and J usage is TRBJ2-2; a possible D gene is TRBD2 (5 bases). This CDR3 is built from 18 residues. Germline CDR1 reads MDHEN; CDR2 reads SYDVKM. V shed 3 bases and J shed 5 bases, with 22 bases lying between them. The chain's CDR3 is CASSFMGSWGRGTGELFF. The CDR3 DNA reads TGTGCCAGCAGTTTTATGGGGAGTTGGGGTAGAGGGACCGGGGAGCTGTTTTTT.

J is TRBJ2-7 and V is TRBV20-1, with TRBD1 matching over 9 bases. J lost 1 base, V lost 5 bases, and 3 bases had no gene match. The CDR3 runs to 13 residues. Germline CDR1 reads DFQATT; CDR2 reads SNEGSKA (reference sequence). CDR3 region: CSAGGQGSYEQYF. The CDR3 nucleotides read TGCAGTGCTGGTGGACAGGGGTCCTACGAGCAGTACTTC.

The J gene is TRBJ1-4, the V gene TRBV5-1; D might be TRBD1 (6 bases). The length of the CDR3 is 15 residues. V was trimmed by 4 bases and J by 4 bases, leaving 14 bases between them. The germline CDR1 and CDR2 sequences are SGHRS and YFSETQ. DNA for the CDR3: TGCGCCAGCAGCGCGGCCCGGGACATTAATGAAAAACTGTTTTTT. This encodes CASSAARDINEKLFF.

The V call is TRBV6-2 or TRBV6-3, the J call TRBJ2-6; no firm D call. Per germline, CDR1 MNHEY and CDR2 SVGEGT. Trimming took 4 bases from V and 4 from J, leaving 5 bases between them. This CDR3 is built from 13 residues. The CDR3 sequence: CASSFSGANVLTF. In DNA, the CDR3 is TGTGCCAGCAGTTTTTCAGGGGCCAACGTCCTGACTTTC.

The chain is built from TRBV3-1 (or the pseudogene TRBV3-2) and TRBJ1-6; possibly TRBD1 for D (5 bases). Germline CDR1 is LGHDT and CDR2 is YNNKEL (reference sequence). CDR3 length equals 14 residues. With 1 base removed from V and 8 bases from J, the gap between germline ends came to 9 bases. The CDR3 nucleotides are TGTGCCAGCAGCCAAGTCGAAGGGGATTCACCCCTCCACTTT. Encoded protein: CASSQVEGDSPLHF.

The chain recombines TRBV5-1 with TRBJ2-7; 10 bases align to TRBD1. The CDR3 extends over 16 amino acids. Losses at the gene ends were 2 bases for V and 0 bases for J; bases not matched to a gene: 5. Looked up from germline, CDR1 is SGHRS and CDR2 is YFSETQ. CDR3 residues: CASSLPGQGSSYEQYF. For the CDR3, the DNA is TGCGCCAGCAGCTTACCGGGACAGGGGAGCTCCTACGAGCAGTACTTC.

This chain connects TRBV30 to TRBJ1-5; D unclear. Trimming cost V 0 bases and J 5 bases, with 8 bases left between them. The CDR3 length is 13 residues. Per the germline V gene, CDR1 is GTSNPN and CDR2 is SVGIG (reference sequence). For the CDR3, the DNA is TGTGCCTGGAGTGTTTCTGGGGATCAGCCCCAGCATTTT. This encodes CAWSVSGDQPQHF.

This clone was seen a few times. The chain recombines TRBV10-3 with TRBJ1-2, with a possible D match to TRBD1 (6 bases). The germline gives CDR1 ENHRY, CDR2 SYGVKD. V was trimmed by 8 bases and J by 5 bases, leaving 12 bases between them. The CDR3 is 12 residues long. The CDR3 nucleotides read TGTGCCATCTGGATCACAGGGTATGGCTACACCTTC. This sequence encodes CAIWITGYGYTF.

In its sample, this clone ranks as medium-sized. The chain combines TRBV6-4 with TRBJ2-1; 8 bases line up with TRBD2. Trimming removed 2 bases from V and 7 bases from J; junction bases left unmatched: 7. Germline V gene lookup returns CDR1 MRHNA and CDR2 SNTAGT. This CDR3 contains 15 residues. The CDR3 is CASSDGSGGYNEQFF. CDR3 sequence (DNA): TGTGCCAGCAGTGACGGAAGCGGGGGTTATAATGAGCAGTTCTTC.

Only a few counts were recorded for this clone. This chain connects TRBV2 to TRBJ2-1; the match to TRBD1 covers 9 bases. After removal of 9 bases from V and 0 bases from J, the junction contained 12 bases not matched to a gene. Germline CDR1 is SNHLY and CDR2 is FYNNEI. This CDR3 has 17 residues. The CDR3 nucleotides read TGTGCCAGTGCGGGGACAGGGTGGATTACCTCCTACAATGAGCAGTTCTTC. Translated, it gives CASAGTGWITSYNEQFF.

This clone was seen once. V usage is TRBV15 and J usage is TRBJ1-5; 7 nucleotides align to TRBD1. The J segment lost 2 bases and the V segment lost 0 bases, leaving 1 base of the junction unmatched. CDR1 LNHNV and CDR2 YYDKDF come from the germline V gene (reference sequence). This CDR3 comprises 15 residues. CDR3 amino acids: CATSRDTGGNQPQHF. The DNA for the CDR3 is TGTGCCACCAGCAGAGACACAGGGGGCAATCAGCCCCAGCATTTT.

This clone appeared once. V is TRBV5-4 and J is TRBJ2-1, with 9 nucleotides matching TRBD1. Germline-derived CDR1 and CDR2 are SGHNT and YYREEE (reference sequence). This CDR3 contains 14 residues. V shed 4 bases, J shed 8 bases, and the junction held 7 bases outside the gene matches. The CDR3 coding sequence is TGTGCCAGCAGCCTCCGGGACAGGGTGGATGAGCAGTTCTTC. It specifies CASSLRDRVDEQFF.

This rearrangement joins TRBV5-1 to TRBJ2-7, with D possibly TRBD1 on 5 matching bases. V lost 3 bases, J lost 4 bases, and 8 bases lay in between. Germline CDR1 and CDR2: SGHRS and YFSETQ. The CDR3 consists of 12 residues. CDR3 sequence (DNA): TGCGCCAGCAGCTCTCAGGGATACGAGCAGTACTTC. It encodes CASSSQGYEQYF.